This is a list of T cell receptor beta chains from one sample in a study of blood T cell repertoires in COVID-19. TCRdb's copy holds only in-frame clones and misses some; the assay was immunoSEQ multiplex PCR. The sample shows 200,000 to 250,000 clones, about 90% of them seen only once. The sequencing sample was made of peripheral blood. These TCRs come from a man aged 30 to 45 with acute or convalescent COVID-19. CDR3s include the opening cysteine and the closing phenylalanine or tryptophan. Each record gives: clone size, J gene, V gene, D gene, CDR3 protein, CDR3 DNA. D genes are given only for firm matches. The size of a clone is reported for some rows only, either as once, few or many, or as a class for expanded clones.

>.|TRBJ2-7|TRBV7-2|.
CASRTGTTGPEQYF
TGTGCCAGCAGGACCGGTACCACTGGGCCCGAGCAGTACTTC
>.|TRBJ2-5|TRBV11-2|TRBD2
CASSFKGAGGPGETQYF
TGTGCCAGCAGCTTCAAGGGAGCGGGGGGCCCGGGGGAGACCCAGTACTTC
>.|TRBJ2-2|TRBV6-6|.
CASSPQGPGELFF
TGTGCCAGCAGCCCCCAGGGGCCCGGGGAGCTGTTTTTT
>.|TRBJ2-2|TRBV9|.
CASSVDVMSTGELFF
TGTGCCAGCAGCGTAGACGTAATGAGTACCGGGGAGCTGTTTTTT
>few|TRBJ2-3|TRBV7-9|.
CASSLEGSTDTQYF
TGTGCCAGCAGCTTAGAGGGGTCCACAGATACGCAGTATTTT
>once|TRBJ2-7|TRBV18|.
CASSTGDSSYEQYF
TGTGCCAGCTCAACGGGTGATTCGTCCTACGAGCAGTACTTC
>.|TRBJ1-2|TRBV28|.
CASSFGQRGYTF
TGTGCCAGCAGTTTCGGACAGCGTGGCTACACCTTC
>.|TRBJ2-5|TRBV19|TRBD1
CASSDRVRETQYF
TGTGCCAGTAGCGACAGGGTAAGAGAGACCCAGTACTTC
>.|TRBJ1-4|TRBV6-5|TRBD1
CASSWDRAHEKLFF
TGTGCCAGCAGTTGGGACAGGGCGCATGAAAAACTGTTTTTT
>.|TRBJ1-1|TRBV6-5|.
CASSYSRVAEAFF
TGTGCCAGCAGTTACTCGAGGGTTGCTGAAGCTTTCTTT
>.|TRBJ1-5|TRBV19|.
CASRPIPDSSNQPQHF
TGTGCCAGTAGACCTATCCCGGACAGTAGCAATCAGCCCCAGCATTTT
>.|TRBJ2-1|TRBV6-4|.
CASSYNLANEQFF
TGTGCCAGCAGTTACAACCTAGCAAATGAGCAGTTCTTC
>.|TRBJ2-3|TRBV2|TRBD2
CASTLRTSGGTDTQYF
TGTGCCAGCACTCTCCGGACTAGCGGGGGCACAGATACGCAGTATTTT
>.|TRBJ2-2|TRBV5-8|TRBD1
CASSPHPGGNTGELFF
TGTGCCAGCAGCCCTCATCCAGGGGGCAACACCGGGGAGCTGTTTTTT
>.|TRBJ2-3|TRBV28|TRBD1
CASSVPGQGAKDTQYF
TGTGCCAGCAGCGTCCCGGGACAGGGGGCAAAAGATACGCAGTATTTT
>.|TRBJ2-3|TRBV2|TRBD2
CASSGSGGSTDTQYF
TGTGCCAGCAGTGGTAGCGGGGGGAGTACAGATACGCAGTATTTT
>once|TRBJ2-3|TRBV4-1|.
CASSRVAADTQYF
TGCGCCAGCAGCCGAGTAGCCGCAGATACGCAGTATTTT
>.|TRBJ2-5|TRBV11-2|.
CASSLDSSWETQYF
TGTGCCAGCAGCTTAGATTCTAGTTGGGAGACCCAGTACTTC
>.|TRBJ2-5|TRBV4-1|TRBD2
CASSHGLREGFSTQYF
TGCGCCAGCAGCCATGGACTGCGGGAGGGATTCTCGACCCAGTACTTC
>.|TRBJ1-1|TRBV4-1|.
CASSHRQALYTEAFF
TGCGCCAGCAGCCACCGACAGGCTTTATACACTGAAGCTTTCTTT
>.|TRBJ2-3|TRBV5-1|TRBD2
CASSLAADTQYF
TGCGCCAGCAGCCTAGCGGCAGATACGCAGTATTTT
>.|TRBJ1-4|TRBV19|TRBD1
CASSIQGAGEKLFF
TGTGCCAGTAGTATACAGGGGGCAGGGGAAAAACTGTTTTTT
>.|TRBJ2-2|TRBV3-1/TRBV3-2|.
CASSQGYRAIGELFF
TGTGCCAGCAGCCAAGGGTACAGGGCCATCGGGGAGCTGTTTTTT
>few|TRBJ1-2|TRBV7-2|.
CASSLFSGYTF
TGTGCCAGCAGCCTCTTTTCTGGCTACACCTTC
>once|TRBJ1-2|TRBV7-9|TRBD1
CASSVGTGRGYTF
TGTGCCAGCAGCGTAGGGACAGGGCGCGGCTACACCTTC
>.|TRBJ2-5|TRBV10-2|TRBD1
CASSERGRETQYF
TGCGCCAGCAGTGAGAGGGGGCGCGAGACCCAGTACTTC
>.|TRBJ1-5|TRBV5-1|.
CASSPGEHNQPQHF
TGCGCCAGCAGTCCAGGGGAGCACAATCAGCCCCAGCATTTT
>.|TRBJ1-6|TRBV6-5|TRBD1
CASSWYRGRNSPLHF
TGTGCCAGCAGTTGGTACAGGGGTCGAAATTCACCCCTCCACTTT
>few|TRBJ1-1|TRBV28|.
CASTAGTFTNTEAFF
TGTGCCAGCACCGCCGGGACATTTACGAACACTGAAGCTTTCTTT
>.|TRBJ1-2|TRBV15|TRBD1
CATSEDRGGNYGYTF
TGTGCCACCAGCGAAGACAGGGGGGGTAACTATGGCTACACCTTC
>.|TRBJ2-7|TRBV11-2|.
CASSRSPGGQARYEQYF
TGTGCCAGCAGCCGCAGCCCGGGGGGACAGGCGCGCTACGAGCAGTACTTC
>.|TRBJ2-2|TRBV19|TRBD2
CASSMEGLARPGELFF
TGTGCCAGTAGTATGGAGGGACTAGCACGCCCCGGGGAGCTGTTTTTT
>.|TRBJ2-7|TRBV4-1|TRBD2
CASSQPGLAKGYEQYF
TGCGCCAGCAGCCAGCCTGGACTAGCGAAAGGCTACGAGCAGTACTTC
>few|TRBJ2-3|TRBV12-3/TRBV12-4|TRBD2
CASSLGGRGTQYF
TGTGCCAGCAGTTTAGGAGGGAGGGGTACGCAGTATTTT
>.|TRBJ1-5|TRBV15|.
CATSRQQQRNQPQHF
TGTGCCACCAGCAGACAACAACAGAGAAATCAGCCCCAGCATTTT
>.|TRBJ2-4|TRBV18|TRBD1
CASCEDRTAKNIQYF
TGTGCCAGCTGCGAGGACAGGACAGCCAAAAACATTCAGTACTTC
>.|TRBJ2-7|TRBV28|TRBD1
CASSFRTGGSEQYF
TGTGCCAGCAGTTTTCGGACAGGGGGCTCCGAGCAGTACTTC
>.|TRBJ1-1|TRBV7-9|.
CASSLDSRNTEAFF
TGTGCCAGCAGTCTCGACAGCAGGAACACTGAAGCTTTCTTT
>.|TRBJ2-7|TRBV4-1|TRBD1
CASSRGQGAYEQYF
TGCGCCAGCAGCCGTGGACAGGGGGCCTACGAGCAGTACTTC
>.|TRBJ2-1|TRBV14|.
CASSLIAGNPQFF
TGTGCCAGCAGCCTTATTGCGGGAAATCCCCAGTTCTTC
>.|TRBJ2-1|TRBV29-1|TRBD2
CSVPGTSGQYNEQFF
TGCAGCGTTCCTGGGACTAGCGGGCAATACAATGAGCAGTTCTTC
>.|TRBJ1-6|TRBV30|.
CASHGTSYNSPLHF
TGTGCCTCTCACGGGACATCGTATAATTCACCCCTCCACTTT
>.|TRBJ1-2|TRBV6-2/TRBV6-3|TRBD1
CASSYRGLGYGYTF
TGTGCCAGCAGTTACAGGGGGCTTGGCTATGGCTACACCTTC
>.|TRBJ1-1|TRBV7-9|TRBD1
CASSPDRRNNEAFF
TGTGCCAGCAGCCCGGACAGGAGGAATAATGAAGCTTTCTTT
>.|TRBJ1-5|TRBV12-3/TRBV12-4|.
CASSLEGGQPQHF
TGTGCCAGCAGTTTGGAGGGTGGCCAGCCCCAGCATTTT